The clone carrying this T cell receptor (beta chain) was picked up many times. Antigen specificity is unknown. TCR beta CDR3 regions were amplified from RNA transcripts. TCR CDR3 regions were first amplified by RT-PCR with HTBI primers. TCRdb fed the multiplex PCR reads into MiXCR, producing one record per CDR3 protein. The table has roughly 350,000 distinct CDR3 sequences, about 14% seen once; the top ten hold less than 20%. The PBMCs were sourced from fresh peripheral blood (around 10 ml). This record comes from a study of T cells in Graves' hyperthyroidism and ophthalmopathy. Study-level points and caveats: In blood, most of the thyroid clonotypes expanded above 0.001 were also present. The model identified upcoming ophthalmopathy a median about 6.5 months ahead of onset.

Trimming cost V 1 base and J 0 bases, with 12 bases left between them. Germline assignment: CDR1 KGHSH and CDR2 LQKENI. CDR3 size: 17 residues. This chain uses TRBV18 with TRBJ2-2; D gene ambiguous. This TCR was sampled from a woman aged 25 to 39 with Graves' ophthalmopathy. The sample comprised blood. The CDR3 nucleotides are TGTGCCAGCTCACCACTGGCGTCCGGCGCGAACACCGGGGAGCTGTTTTTT. It is translated as CASSPLASGANTGELFF.